Each of the 5 T cell receptor beta chains below was sequenced from the same sample in a study of control samples from healthy donors and cancer patients. Some clones are missing from TCRdb's copy, which holds only in-frame ones; the method was immunoSEQ multiplex PCR. The table includes about 100,000 clones, about 92% detected once. The specimen was blood. These receptors were obtained from a woman aged 18-30 years in good health.

This sequence joins TRBV7-9 and TRBJ2-5; D uncertain. Germline loops: CDR1 SEHNR, CDR2 FQNEAQ (reference sequence). V was shortened by 5 bases and J by 5 bases, with 15 bases between the two germline ends. The CDR3 contains 14 residues. Here the CDR3 reads CASSHQVSGETQYF. The CDR3 DNA reads as TGTGCCAGCAGCCACCAGGTTTCCGGCGAGACCCAGTACTTC.

This rearrangement joins TRBV7-9 to TRBJ1-5; 8 bases map to TRBD1. The CDR3 has 16 residues. J was trimmed by 6 bases and V by 0 bases; bases with no gene match: 7. CDR1 and CDR2 (germline): SEHNR, FQNEAQ (reference sequence). The CDR3 region is CASSLATGGGRQPQHF. In DNA form, the CDR3 reads TGTGCCAGCAGCTTAGCTACAGGGGGTGGACGTCAGCCCCAGCATTTT.

The chain links TRBV9 to TRBJ2-1; TRBD2 matches 10 bases. There are 15 residues in the CDR3. V lost 0 bases to trimming and J lost 4 bases; unmatched junction nucleotides: 1. In germline, CDR1 is SGDLS, CDR2 YYNGEE. CDR3 coding DNA: TGTGCCAGCAGCGTAGGGACTAGCGGTTACAATGAGCAGTTCTTC. Its translation is CASSVGTSGYNEQFF.

The genes are TRBV10-3 and TRBJ1-5, with D perhaps matching TRBD1 (6 bases). The germline V and J ends were trimmed by 0 bases and 4 bases, with 10 bases remaining between them. The CDR3 extends over 15 amino acids. Looked up from germline, CDR1 is ENHRY and CDR2 is SYGVKD. The CDR3 protein is CAISESRGSNQPQHF. The CDR3 region has the DNA TGTGCCATCAGTGAGTCGAGGGGGAGTAATCAGCCCCAGCATTTT.

This chain joins TRBV12-3 or TRBV12-4 and TRBJ1-2; no definite D call. The germline V and J ends were trimmed by 4 bases and 5 bases, with 8 bases remaining between them. This CDR3 region has 12 residues. CDR3 nucleotides: TGTGCCAGCAGTTCCCAAGGGTATGGCTACACCTTC. It encodes CASSSQGYGYTF.